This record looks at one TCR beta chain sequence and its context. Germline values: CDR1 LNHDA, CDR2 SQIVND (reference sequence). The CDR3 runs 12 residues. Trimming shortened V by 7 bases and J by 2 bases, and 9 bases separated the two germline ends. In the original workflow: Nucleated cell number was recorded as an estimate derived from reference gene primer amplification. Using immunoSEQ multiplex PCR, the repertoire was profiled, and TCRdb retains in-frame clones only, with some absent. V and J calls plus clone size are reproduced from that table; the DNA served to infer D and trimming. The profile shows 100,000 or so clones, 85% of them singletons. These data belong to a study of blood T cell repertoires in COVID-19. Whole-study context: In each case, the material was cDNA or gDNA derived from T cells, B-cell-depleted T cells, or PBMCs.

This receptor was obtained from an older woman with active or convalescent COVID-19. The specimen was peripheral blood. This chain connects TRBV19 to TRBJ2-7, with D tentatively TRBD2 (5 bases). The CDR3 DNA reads TGTGCCAGTACTAGCCCCACCTACGAGCAGTACTTC. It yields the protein CASTSPTYEQYF.